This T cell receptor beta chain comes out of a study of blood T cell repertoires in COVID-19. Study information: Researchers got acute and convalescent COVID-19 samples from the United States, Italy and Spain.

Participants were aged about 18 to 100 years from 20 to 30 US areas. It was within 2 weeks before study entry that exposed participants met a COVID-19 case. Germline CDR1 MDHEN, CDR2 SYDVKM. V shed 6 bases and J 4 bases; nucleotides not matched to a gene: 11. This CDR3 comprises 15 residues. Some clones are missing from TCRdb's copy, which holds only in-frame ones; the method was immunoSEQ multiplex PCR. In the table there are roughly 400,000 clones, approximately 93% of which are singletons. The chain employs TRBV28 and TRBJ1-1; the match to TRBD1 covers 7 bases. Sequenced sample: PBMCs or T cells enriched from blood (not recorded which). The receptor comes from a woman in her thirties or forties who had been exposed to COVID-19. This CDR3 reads CASSPPTGMGTEAFF. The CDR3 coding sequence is TGTGCCAGCAGCCCCCCGACAGGGATGGGCACTGAAGCTTTCTTT.